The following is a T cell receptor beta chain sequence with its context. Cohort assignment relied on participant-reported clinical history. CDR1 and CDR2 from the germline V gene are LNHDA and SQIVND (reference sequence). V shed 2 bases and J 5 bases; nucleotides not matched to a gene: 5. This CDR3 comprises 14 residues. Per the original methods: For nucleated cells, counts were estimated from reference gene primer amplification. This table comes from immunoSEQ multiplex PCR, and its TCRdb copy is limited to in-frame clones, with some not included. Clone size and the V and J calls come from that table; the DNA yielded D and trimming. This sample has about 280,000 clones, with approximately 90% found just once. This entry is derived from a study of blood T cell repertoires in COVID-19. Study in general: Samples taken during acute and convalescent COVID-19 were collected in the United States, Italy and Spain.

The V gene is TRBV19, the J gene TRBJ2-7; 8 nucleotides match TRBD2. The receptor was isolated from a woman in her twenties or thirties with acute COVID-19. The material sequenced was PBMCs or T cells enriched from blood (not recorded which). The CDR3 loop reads CASSIREGPHEQYF. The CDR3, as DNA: TGTGCCAGTAGTATACGGGAGGGCCCCCACGAGCAGTACTTC.